This TCR beta chain was sequenced for a study of OX40 agonist ivuxolimab in advanced cancers. Background on the study: Each dose-escalation patient presented with hepatocellular carcinoma, melanoma, renal cell or head and neck cancer. Previous treatment with anti-PD-1, anti-PD-L1 or anti-CTLA-4 therapy was allowed; more than 35% had received some.

The length of the CDR3 is 13 residues. The V end was cut by 8 bases, the J end by 2 bases, with 7 bases between. CDR1 and CDR2 from the germline V gene are MNHEY and SVGAGI. The data were produced by immunoSEQ multiplex PCR, yet TCRdb's version contains in-frame clones alone and is incomplete. The sample has tens of thousands of clones; about 86% are singletons. The TCR originated in an adult with an advanced solid tumor such as melanoma, head and neck, liver or kidney cancer. The sequenced sample was CD4+ or CD8+ T cells sorted from blood, obtained in a trial of the OX40 agonist ivuxolimab. J is TRBJ2-6 and V is TRBV6-5; weak D call: TRBD1 (6 bases). The CDR3 sequence is CASRTAGANVLTF. DNA of the CDR3: TGTGCCAGCCGGACAGCTGGGGCCAACGTCCTGACTTTC.